The clone carrying this T cell receptor beta chain has more than one count but fewer than ten. The sample originates from a study of CD8 T cells in Susac syndrome. Germline CDR1 and CDR2: MNHEY and SVGAGI. The CDR3 spans 11 residues. The germline V and J ends were trimmed by 4 bases and 5 bases, with 6 bases remaining between them. An amount of RNA that ranged from about 0.45 to 1 ug was reverse transcribed with random hexamers. TCR beta CDR3 was amplified by immunoSEQ covering 54 Vbeta and 13 Jbeta. MiXCR, applied by TCRdb to the immunoSEQ multiplex PCR reads, yields one record per CDR3 protein. The table shows approximately 280,000 distinct CDR3 sequences, with approximately 85% occurring only once. Those who served as multiple sclerosis controls were treatment-naive patients with stable or active relapsing-remitting disease.

This TCR was sampled from a human donor with multiple sclerosis. Sequencing was done on a sample of CD8+ T cells from PBMCs. This sequence joins TRBV6-5 and TRBJ2-7; D is unresolved. In nucleotides, the CDR3 is TGTGCCAGCAGTTTAGCCCACGAGCAGTACTTC. As protein: CASSLAHEQYF.